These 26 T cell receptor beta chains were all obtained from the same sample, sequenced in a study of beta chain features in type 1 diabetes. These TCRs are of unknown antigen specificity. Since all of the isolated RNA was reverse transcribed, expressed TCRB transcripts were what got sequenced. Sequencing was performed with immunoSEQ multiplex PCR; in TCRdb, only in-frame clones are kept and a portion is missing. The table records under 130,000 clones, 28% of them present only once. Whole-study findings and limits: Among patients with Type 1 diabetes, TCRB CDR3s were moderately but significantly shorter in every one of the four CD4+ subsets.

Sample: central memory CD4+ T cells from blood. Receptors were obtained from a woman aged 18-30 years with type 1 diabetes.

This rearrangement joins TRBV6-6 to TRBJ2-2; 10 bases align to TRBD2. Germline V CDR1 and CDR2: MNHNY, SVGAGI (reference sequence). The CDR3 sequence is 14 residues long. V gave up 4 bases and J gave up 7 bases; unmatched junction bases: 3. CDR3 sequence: CASSSGTSVGELFF. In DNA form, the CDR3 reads TGTGCCAGCAGTTCCGGGACTAGCGTCGGGGAGCTGTTTTTT.

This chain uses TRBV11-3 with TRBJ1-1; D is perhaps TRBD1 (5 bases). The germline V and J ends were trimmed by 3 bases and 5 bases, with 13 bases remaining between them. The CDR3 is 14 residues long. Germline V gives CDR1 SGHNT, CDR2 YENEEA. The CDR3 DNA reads TGTGCCAGCAGCTTTAACCAGGGAAGGACTGAAGCTTTCTTT. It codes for CASSFNQGRTEAFF.

CDR3 protein: CASSLGPFEGAIYNEQFF. The CDR3 DNA reads TGTGCCAGCAGTTTAGGTCCCTTTGAGGGGGCGATATACAATGAGCAGTTCTTC. The genes are TRBV27 and TRBJ2-1, with 7 bases matching TRBD1. J was trimmed by 4 bases and V by 2 bases; bases with no gene match: 14. Germline V gene data show CDR1 as MNHEY and CDR2 as SMNVEV (reference sequence). The CDR3 loop spans 18 amino acids.

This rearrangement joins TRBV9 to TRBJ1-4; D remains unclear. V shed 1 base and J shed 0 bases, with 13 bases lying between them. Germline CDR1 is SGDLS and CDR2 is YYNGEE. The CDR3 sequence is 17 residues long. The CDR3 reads CASSVSSDSATNEKLFF. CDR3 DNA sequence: TGTGCCAGCAGCGTAAGTTCAGATTCAGCAACTAATGAAAAACTGTTTTTT.

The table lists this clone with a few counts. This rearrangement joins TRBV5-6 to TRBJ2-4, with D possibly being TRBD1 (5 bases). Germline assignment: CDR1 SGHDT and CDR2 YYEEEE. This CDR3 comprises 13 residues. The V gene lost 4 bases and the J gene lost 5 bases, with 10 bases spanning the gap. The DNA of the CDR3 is TGTGCCAGCAGCGGTGAGACAGAAAACATTCAGTACTTC. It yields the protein CASSGETENIQYF. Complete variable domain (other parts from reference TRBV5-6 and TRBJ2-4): DAGVTQSPTHLIKTRGQQVTLRCSPKSGHDTVSWYQQALGQGPQFIFQYYEEEERQRGNFPDRFSGHQFPNYSSELNVNALLLGDSALYLCASSGETENIQYFGAGTRLSVL.

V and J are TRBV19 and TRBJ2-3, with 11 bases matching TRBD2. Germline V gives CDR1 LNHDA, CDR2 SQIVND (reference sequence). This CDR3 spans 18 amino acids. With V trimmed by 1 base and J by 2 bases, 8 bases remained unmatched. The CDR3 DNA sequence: TGTGCCAGTAGTATAGGTATAGCGGGAGGGCCATACACAGATACGCAGTATTTT. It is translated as CASSIGIAGGPYTDTQYF.

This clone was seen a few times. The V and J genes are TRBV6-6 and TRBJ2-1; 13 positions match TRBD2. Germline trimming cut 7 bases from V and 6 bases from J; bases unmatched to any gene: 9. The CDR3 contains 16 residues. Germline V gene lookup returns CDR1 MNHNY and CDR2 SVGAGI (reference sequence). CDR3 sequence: CASTHRLAGGSNEQFF. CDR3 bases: TGTGCCAGCACTCACCGACTAGCGGGAGGATCCAATGAGCAGTTCTTC.

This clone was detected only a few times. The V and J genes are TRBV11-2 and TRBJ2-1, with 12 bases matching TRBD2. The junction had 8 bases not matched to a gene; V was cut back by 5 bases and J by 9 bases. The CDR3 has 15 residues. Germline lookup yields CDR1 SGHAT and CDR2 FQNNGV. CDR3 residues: CASSLILAGGGEQFF. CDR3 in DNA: TGTGCCAGCAGCCTGATACTAGCGGGAGGTGGTGAGCAGTTCTTC.

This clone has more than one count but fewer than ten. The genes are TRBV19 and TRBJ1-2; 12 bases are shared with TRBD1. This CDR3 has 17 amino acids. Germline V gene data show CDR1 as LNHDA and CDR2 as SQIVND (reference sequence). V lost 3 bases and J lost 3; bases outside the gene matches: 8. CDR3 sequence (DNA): TGTGCCAGTAGTATCTCCGGGACAGGGGGCGTCGACTATGGCTACACCTTC. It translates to CASSISGTGGVDYGYTF.

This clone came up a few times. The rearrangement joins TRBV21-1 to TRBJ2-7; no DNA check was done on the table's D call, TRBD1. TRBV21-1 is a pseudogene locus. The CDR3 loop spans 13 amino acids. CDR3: CASMLRTDYEQYF. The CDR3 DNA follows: TGTGCCAGCATGCTTCGGACAGACTACGAGCAGTACTTC.

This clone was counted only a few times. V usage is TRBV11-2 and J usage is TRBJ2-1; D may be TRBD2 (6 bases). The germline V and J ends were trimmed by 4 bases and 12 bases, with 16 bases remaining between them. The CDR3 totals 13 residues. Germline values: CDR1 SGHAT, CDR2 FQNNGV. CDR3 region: CASSSSRLVVQFF. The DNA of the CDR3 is TGTGCCAGCAGCTCATCAAGACTAGTCGTGCAGTTCTTC.

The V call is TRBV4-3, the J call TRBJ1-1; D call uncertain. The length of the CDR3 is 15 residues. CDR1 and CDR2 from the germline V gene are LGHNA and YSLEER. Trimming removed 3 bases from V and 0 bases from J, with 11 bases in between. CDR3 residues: CASSQGYGVNTEAFF. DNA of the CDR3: TGCGCCAGCAGCCAGGGATACGGGGTGAACACTGAAGCTTTCTTT.

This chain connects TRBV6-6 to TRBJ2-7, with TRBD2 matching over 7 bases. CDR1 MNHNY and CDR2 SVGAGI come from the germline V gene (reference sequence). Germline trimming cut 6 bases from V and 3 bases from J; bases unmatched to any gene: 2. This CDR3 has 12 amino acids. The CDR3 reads CASSERGYEQYF. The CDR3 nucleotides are TGTGCCAGCAGCGAGCGGGGCTACGAGCAGTACTTC.

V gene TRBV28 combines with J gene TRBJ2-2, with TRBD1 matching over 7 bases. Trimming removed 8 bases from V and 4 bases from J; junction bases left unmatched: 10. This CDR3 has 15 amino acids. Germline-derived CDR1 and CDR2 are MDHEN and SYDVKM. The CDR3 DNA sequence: TGTGCCAGCGGGATACATACAGGGGCCACCGGGGAGCTGTTTTTT. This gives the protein CASGIHTGATGELFF.

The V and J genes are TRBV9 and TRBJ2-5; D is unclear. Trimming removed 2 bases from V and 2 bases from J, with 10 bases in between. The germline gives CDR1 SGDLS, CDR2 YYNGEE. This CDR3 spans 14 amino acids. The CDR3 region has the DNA TGTGCCAGCAGCGTTTTTGGGCAGCAAGAGACCCAGTACTTC. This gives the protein CASSVFGQQETQYF.

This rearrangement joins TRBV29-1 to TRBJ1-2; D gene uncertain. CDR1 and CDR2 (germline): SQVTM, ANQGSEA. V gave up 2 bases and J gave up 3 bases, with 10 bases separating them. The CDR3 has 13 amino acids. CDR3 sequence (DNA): TGCAGCGTTGAATATGTGGGCTACTATGGCTACACCTTC. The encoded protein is CSVEYVGYYGYTF.

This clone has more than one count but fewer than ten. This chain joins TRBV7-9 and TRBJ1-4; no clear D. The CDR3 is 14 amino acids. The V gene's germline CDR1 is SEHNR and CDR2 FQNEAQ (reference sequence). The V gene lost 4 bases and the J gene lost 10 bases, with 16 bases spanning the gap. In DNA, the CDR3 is TGTGCCAGCAGCTCGCAAAACCCAGGTGGAAAACTGTTTTTT. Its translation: CASSSQNPGGKLFF.

The CDR3 loop reads CASRVGQLGTDTQYF. CDR3 bases: TGTGCCAGCAGGGTGGGACAGCTGGGGACAGATACGCAGTATTTT. V and J are TRBV6-1 and TRBJ2-3, with 7 nucleotides matching TRBD1. V shed 6 bases, J shed 3 bases, and the junction held 9 bases outside the gene matches. The V gene's germline CDR1 is MNHNS and CDR2 SASEGT. This CDR3 region has 15 residues.

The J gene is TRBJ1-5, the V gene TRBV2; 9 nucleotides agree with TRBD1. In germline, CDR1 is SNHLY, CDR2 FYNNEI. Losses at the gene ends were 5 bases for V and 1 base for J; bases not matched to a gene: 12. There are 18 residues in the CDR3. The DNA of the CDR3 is TGTGCCAGCAGTCCAATGGGACAGGGAGCCGTAAGCAATCAGCCCCAGCATTTT. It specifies CASSPMGQGAVSNQPQHF.

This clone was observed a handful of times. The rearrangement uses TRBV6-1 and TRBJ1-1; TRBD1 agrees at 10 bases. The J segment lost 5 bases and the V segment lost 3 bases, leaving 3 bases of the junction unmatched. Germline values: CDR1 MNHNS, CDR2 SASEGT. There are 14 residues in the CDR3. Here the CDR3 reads CASSEPGQGTEAFF. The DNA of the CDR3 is TGTGCCAGCAGTGAGCCGGGACAGGGGACTGAAGCTTTCTTT.

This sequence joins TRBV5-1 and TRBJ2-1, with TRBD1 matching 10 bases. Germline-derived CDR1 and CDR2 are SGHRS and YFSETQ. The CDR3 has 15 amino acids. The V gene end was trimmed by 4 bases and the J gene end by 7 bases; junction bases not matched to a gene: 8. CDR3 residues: CASSPRGQGKNEQFF. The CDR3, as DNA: TGCGCCAGCAGCCCTCGGGGACAGGGGAAGAATGAGCAGTTCTTC.

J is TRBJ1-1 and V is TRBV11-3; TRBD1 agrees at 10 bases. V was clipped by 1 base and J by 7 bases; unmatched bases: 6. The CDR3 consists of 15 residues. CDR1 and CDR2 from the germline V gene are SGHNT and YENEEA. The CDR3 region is CASSLAGQGPHEAFF. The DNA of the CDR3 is TGTGCCAGCAGCTTAGCGGGACAGGGGCCCCATGAAGCTTTCTTT.

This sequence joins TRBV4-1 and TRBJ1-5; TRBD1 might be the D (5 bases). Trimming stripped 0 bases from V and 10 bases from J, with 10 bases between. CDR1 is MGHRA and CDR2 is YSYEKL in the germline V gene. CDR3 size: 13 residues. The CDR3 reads CASSQDLRTPQHF. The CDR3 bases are TGCGCCAGCAGCCAAGATCTCAGGACACCCCAGCATTTT.

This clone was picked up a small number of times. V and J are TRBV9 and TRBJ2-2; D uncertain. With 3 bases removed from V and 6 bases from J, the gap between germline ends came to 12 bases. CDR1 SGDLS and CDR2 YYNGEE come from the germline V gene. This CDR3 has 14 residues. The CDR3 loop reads CASSAQSEAGELFF. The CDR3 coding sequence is TGTGCCAGCAGCGCCCAGAGCGAAGCCGGGGAGCTGTTTTTT.

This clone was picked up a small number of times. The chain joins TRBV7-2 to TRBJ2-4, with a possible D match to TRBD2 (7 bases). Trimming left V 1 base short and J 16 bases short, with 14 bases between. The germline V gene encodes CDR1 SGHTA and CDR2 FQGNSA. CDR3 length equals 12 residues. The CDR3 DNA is TGTGCCAGCAGCTTAGGGGGGGGCCATGAATACTTC. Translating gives CASSLGGGHEYF.

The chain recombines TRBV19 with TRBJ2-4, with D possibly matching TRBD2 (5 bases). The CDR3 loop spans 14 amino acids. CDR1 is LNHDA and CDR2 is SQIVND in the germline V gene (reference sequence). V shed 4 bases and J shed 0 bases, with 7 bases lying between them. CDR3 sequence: CASSSGLAKNIQYF. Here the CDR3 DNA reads TGTGCCAGTAGTAGTGGACTAGCCAAAAACATTCAGTACTTC.